This T cell receptor (beta chain) is from a study of a mutant IDH1 vaccine in newly diagnosed glioma. At the level of the study: With temozolomide cycles, or 4-6 weeks after radiotherapy alone, vaccination was started. There were roughly 60% males and around 38% females among treated patients, whose mean age was approximately 38 years.

As to this clone: No antigen is known for it.

Assay used: immunoSEQ multiplex PCR; TCRdb lists only in-frame clones, some missing. Counted here are about 42,000 clones, 70% to 90% occurring once; the ten biggest clones make up roughly 1.8%. V shed 6 bases and J 4 bases; nucleotides not matched to a gene: 4. The V gene's germline CDR1 is SGHAT and CDR2 FQNNGV. This CDR3 comprises 13 residues. Documented time point: week 5, during vaccination. All doses held 300 ug of mutant IDH1 20-mer peptide, with topical imiquimod. The donors had new WHO grade 3 or 4 astrocytomas; these were IDH1-mutant and ATRX-lost. The clonotype was recovered from a man in his forties or fifties with glioma. The genes are TRBV11-2 and TRBJ1-2; the match to TRBD1 covers 8 bases. The source material was PBMCs, sampled from a glioma patient whose treatment included an IDH1 peptide vaccine. The CDR3 region has the DNA TGTGCCAGCAGTCCCCAGGGGGCCTATGGCTACACCTTC. Protein sequence: CASSPQGAYGYTF.